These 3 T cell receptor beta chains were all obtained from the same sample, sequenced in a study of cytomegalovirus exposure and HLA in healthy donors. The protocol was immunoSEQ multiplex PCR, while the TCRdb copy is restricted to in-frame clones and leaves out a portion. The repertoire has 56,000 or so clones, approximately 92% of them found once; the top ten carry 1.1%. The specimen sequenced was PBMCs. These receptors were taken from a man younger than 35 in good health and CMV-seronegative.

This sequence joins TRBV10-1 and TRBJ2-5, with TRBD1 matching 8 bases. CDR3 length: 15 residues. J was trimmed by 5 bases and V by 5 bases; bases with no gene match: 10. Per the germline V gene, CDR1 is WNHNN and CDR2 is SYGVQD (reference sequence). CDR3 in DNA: TGCGCCAGCAGTCGGACAGGGCAAGGTGGGGAGACCCAGTACTTC. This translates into CASSRTGQGGETQYF.

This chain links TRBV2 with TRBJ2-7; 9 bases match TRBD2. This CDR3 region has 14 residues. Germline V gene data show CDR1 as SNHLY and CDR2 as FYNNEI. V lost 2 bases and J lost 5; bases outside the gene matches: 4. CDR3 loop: CASSERVAGDEQYF. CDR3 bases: TGTGCCAGCAGTGAAAGAGTAGCGGGAGACGAGCAGTACTTC.

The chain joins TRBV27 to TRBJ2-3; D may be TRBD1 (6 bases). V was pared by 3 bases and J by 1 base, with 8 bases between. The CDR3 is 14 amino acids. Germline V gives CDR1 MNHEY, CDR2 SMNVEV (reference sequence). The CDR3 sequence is CASSFKGGTDTQYF. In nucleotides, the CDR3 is TGTGCCAGCAGTTTCAAGGGGGGCACAGATACGCAGTATTTT.